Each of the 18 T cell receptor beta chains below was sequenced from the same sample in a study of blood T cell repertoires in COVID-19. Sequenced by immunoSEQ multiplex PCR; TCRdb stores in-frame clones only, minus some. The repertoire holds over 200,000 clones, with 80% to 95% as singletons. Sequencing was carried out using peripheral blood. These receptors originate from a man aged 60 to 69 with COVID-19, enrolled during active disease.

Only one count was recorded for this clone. Written as DNA, the CDR3 is TGCACCAGCAGCCAAGAAGCTGACAGGGGACGTAACTATGGCTACACCTTC. This codes for CTSSQEADRGRNYGYTF. The chain has TRBV1 and TRBJ1-2; the DNA was not used to check the table's D call, TRBD1. TRBV1 is tagged as a pseudogene. The length of the CDR3 is 17 residues.

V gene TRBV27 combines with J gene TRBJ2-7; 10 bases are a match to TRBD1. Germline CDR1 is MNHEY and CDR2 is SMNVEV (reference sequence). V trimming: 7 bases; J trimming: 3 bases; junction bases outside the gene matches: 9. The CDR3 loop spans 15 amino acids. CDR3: CASKRGQGPYYEQYF. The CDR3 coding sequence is TGTGCCAGCAAGCGGGGACAGGGGCCCTACTACGAGCAGTACTTC.

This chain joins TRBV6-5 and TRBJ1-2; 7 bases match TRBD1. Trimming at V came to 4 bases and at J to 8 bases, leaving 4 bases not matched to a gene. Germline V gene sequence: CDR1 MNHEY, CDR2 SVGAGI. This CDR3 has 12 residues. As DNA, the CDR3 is TGTGCCAGCAGTTCCCAGGGGGGCGGCTACACCTTC. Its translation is CASSSQGGGYTF.

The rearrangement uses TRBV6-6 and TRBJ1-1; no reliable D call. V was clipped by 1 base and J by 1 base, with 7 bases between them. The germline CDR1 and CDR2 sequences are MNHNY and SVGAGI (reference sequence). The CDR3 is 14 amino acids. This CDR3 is CASSYFRENTEAFF. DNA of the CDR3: TGTGCCAGCAGTTACTTCCGGGAGAACACTGAAGCTTTCTTT.

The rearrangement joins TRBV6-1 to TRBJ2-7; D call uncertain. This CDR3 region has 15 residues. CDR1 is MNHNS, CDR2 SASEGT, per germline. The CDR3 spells CASSEEDLLPMLKTV. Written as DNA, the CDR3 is TGTGCCAGCAGTGAAGAAGACCTGTTACCTATGTTGAAGACAGTC.

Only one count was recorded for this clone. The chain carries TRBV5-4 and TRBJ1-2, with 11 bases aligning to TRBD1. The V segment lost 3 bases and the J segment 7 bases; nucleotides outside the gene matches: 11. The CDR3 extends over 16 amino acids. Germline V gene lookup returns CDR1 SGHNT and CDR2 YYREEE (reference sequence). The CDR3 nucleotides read TGTGCCAGCAGCTATGATACAGGACAGGGGGCGGCTGGCTACACCTTC. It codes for CASSYDTGQGAAGYTF.

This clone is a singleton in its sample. The CDR3, as DNA: TGCGCCAGCAGCCAGTATAGCGGGGGGAGCTCCTACAATGAGCAGTTCTTC. It codes for CASSQYSGGSSYNEQFF. The V call is TRBV4-1, the J call TRBJ2-1, with 10 positions matching TRBD2. This CDR3 has 17 amino acids. The germline CDR1 and CDR2 sequences are MGHRA and YSYEKL. V was pared by 3 bases and J by 0 bases, with 5 bases of the junction left unmatched.

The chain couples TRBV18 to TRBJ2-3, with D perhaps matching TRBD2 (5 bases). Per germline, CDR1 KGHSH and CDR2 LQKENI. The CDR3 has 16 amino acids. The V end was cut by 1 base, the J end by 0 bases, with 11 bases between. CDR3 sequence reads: CASSPLSGSSTDTQYF. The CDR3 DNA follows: TGTGCCAGCTCACCACTGAGCGGTTCTAGCACAGATACGCAGTATTTT.

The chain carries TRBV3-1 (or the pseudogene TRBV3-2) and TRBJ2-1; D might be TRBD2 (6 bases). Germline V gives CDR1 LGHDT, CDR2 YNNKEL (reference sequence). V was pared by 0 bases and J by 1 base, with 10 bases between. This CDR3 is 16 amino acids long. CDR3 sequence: CASSQDWAGSYNEQFF. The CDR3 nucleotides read TGTGCCAGCAGCCAAGATTGGGCGGGATCCTACAATGAGCAGTTCTTC.

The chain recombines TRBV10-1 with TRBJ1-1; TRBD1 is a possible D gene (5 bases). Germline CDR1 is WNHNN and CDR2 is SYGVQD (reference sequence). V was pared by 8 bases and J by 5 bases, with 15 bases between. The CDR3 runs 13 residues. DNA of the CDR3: TGCGCCAGCTGGGAGGGGTCGGGAACTGAAGCTTTCTTT. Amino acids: CASWEGSGTEAFF.

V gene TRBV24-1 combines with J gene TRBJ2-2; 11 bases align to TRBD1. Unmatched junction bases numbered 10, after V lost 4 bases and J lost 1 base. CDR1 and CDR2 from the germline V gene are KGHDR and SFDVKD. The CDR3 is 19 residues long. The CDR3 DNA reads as TGTGCCACCAGTGACTATGGGACAGGGGGGGGATTGAACACCGGGGAGCTGTTTTTT. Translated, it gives CATSDYGTGGGLNTGELFF.

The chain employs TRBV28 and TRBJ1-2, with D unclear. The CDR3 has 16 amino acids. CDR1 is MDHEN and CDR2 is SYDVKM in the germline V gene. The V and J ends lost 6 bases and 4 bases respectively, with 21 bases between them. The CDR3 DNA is TGTGCCAGCAGGCGTGATCTGTCCGGCGGCTCCTATGGCTACACCTTC. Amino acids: CASRRDLSGGSYGYTF.

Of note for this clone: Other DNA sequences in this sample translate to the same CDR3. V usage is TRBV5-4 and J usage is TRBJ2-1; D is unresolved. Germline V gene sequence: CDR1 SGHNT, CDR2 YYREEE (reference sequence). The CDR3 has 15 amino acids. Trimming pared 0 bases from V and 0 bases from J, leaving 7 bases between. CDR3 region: CASSLAGSSYNEQFF. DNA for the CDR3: TGTGCCAGCAGCTTGGCAGGCAGCTCCTACAATGAGCAGTTCTTC.

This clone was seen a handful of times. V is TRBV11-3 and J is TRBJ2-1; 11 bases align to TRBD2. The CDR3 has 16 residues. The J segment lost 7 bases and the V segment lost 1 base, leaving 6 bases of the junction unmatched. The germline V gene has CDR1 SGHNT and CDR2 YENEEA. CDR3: CASSLASGGPWNEQFF. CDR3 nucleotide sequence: TGTGCCAGCAGCTTAGCTAGCGGGGGGCCGTGGAATGAGCAGTTCTTC.

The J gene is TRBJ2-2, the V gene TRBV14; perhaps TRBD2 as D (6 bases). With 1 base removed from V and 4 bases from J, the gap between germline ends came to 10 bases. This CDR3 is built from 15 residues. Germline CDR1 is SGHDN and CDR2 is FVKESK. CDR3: CASSQVQGGTGELFF. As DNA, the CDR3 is TGTGCCAGCAGCCAAGTCCAGGGAGGCACCGGGGAGCTGTTTTTT.

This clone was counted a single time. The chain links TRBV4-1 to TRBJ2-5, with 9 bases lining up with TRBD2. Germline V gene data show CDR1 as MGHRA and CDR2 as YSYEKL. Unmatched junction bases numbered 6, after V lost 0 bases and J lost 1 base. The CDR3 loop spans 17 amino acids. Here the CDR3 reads CASSQERREGPQETQYF. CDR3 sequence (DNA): TGCGCCAGCAGCCAAGAAAGGCGGGAGGGCCCCCAAGAGACCCAGTACTTC.

This CDR3 reads CASSQNPGQGWNTEAFF. CDR3 nucleotides: TGCGCCAGCAGCCAAAATCCGGGACAGGGGTGGAACACTGAAGCTTTCTTT. The V and J genes are TRBV5-1 and TRBJ1-1; 10 nucleotides match TRBD1. The germline V gene has CDR1 SGHRS and CDR2 YFSETQ. The CDR3 contains 17 residues. V lost 4 bases, J lost 1 base, and 10 bases stayed unmatched.

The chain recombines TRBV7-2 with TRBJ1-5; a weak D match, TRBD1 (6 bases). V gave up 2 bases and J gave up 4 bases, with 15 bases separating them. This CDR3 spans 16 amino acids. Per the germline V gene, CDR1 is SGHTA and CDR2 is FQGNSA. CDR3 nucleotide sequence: TGTGCCAGCAGCTTATATATGGGACAATCTAATCAGCCCCAGCATTTT. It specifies CASSLYMGQSNQPQHF.